Presented here are 15 T cell receptor beta chains from one specimen sequenced in a study of metastatic and nonmetastatic thyroid tumors. No patient had received any treatment before thyroid surgery. TCRdb reprocessed the PCR reads via MiXCR. The sample yields 35,000 to 40,000 clones, roughly 27% seen once. The sample consisted of blood. The receptors were sampled from a female donor with papillary thyroid cancer or a benign thyroid nodule (not recorded which). Some clones in this sample may be carry-over from other donors' samples.

The CDR3 nucleotides are TGTGCCAGCAGTCACTCTCGCCACAGGGAGCGCTACGAGCGGCAGTACTTC. Translation gives CASSHSRHRERYERQYF. V gene TRBV12-3 or TRBV12-4 combines with J gene TRBJ2-7, with D possibly TRBD1 on 6 matching bases. The V and J ends lost 5 bases and 9 bases respectively, with 29 bases between them. CDR3 length: 17 amino acids.

This clone was seen a few times. J is TRBJ2-7 and V is TRBV2; D not resolved. Between the trimmed V and J ends, which lost 8 bases and 1 base, there was a span of 15 bases. CDR1 is SNHLY and CDR2 is FYNNEI in the germline V gene. The CDR3 has 14 amino acids. The CDR3 protein is CASYSWATSYEQYF. The DNA of the CDR3 is TGTGCCAGCTATTCCTGGGCCACTTCCTACGAGCAGTACTTC. Based on the CDR3 plus reference TRBV2 and TRBJ2-7, the full variable domain is EPEVTQTPSHQVTQMGQEVILRCVPISNHLYFYWYRQILGQKVEFLVSFYNNEISEKSEIFDDQFSVERPDGSNFTLKIRSTKLEDSAMYFCASYSWATSYEQYFGPGTRLTVT.

Concerning this clone: A read error may explain this, as a much larger clone is one base away. The J gene is TRBJ2-5, the V gene TRBV19; D is possibly TRBD2 (5 bases). Germline lookup yields CDR1 LNHDA and CDR2 SQIVND (reference sequence). The CDR3 contains 15 residues. Trimming stripped 5 bases from V and 5 bases from J, with 18 bases between. CDR3 nucleotide sequence: TGTGCCAGTAGTCGTTGGGAGCAGGCGGCGGAGACCCAGTACTTC. Encoded protein: CASSRWEQAAETQYF.

Remarks on this clone: This may stem from a read error, because a much larger clone lies one nucleotide away. The chain uses TRBV9 and TRBJ1-4, with a weak D call TRBD1 (6 bases). Germline CDR1 is SGDLS and CDR2 is YYNGEE. The CDR3 runs to 18 residues. The V gene lost 2 bases and the J gene lost 3 bases, with 20 bases spanning the gap. In nucleotides, the CDR3 is TGTGCCAGCAGCGTCGGCCCGGTCGGGTCAGGGGCTAATGAAAAACTGTTTTTT. Its translation: CASSVGPVGSGANEKLFF.

To note about this clone: This sample includes further DNA sequences coding for the same CDR3. The gene calls are TRBV7-8 and TRBJ2-6; either TRBD1 or TRBD2 may fit D (5 bases each). Trimming took 1 base from V and 4 from J, leaving 11 bases between them. Germline CDR1 and CDR2: SGHVS and FQNEAQ. The length of the CDR3 is 16 residues. The CDR3 region is CASSLDQGAGANVLTF. The CDR3, as DNA: TGTGCCAGCAGCTTAGACCAGGGAGCCGGGGCCAACGTCCTGACTTTC. The variable domain in full, completed from reference TRBV7-8 and TRBJ2-6, reads GAGVSQSPRYKVAKRGQDVALRCDPISGHVSLFWYQQALGQGPEFLTYFQNEAQLDKSGLPSDRFFAERPEGSVSTLKIQRTQQEDSAVYLCASSLDQGAGANVLTFGAGSRLTVL.

The gene calls are TRBV28 and TRBJ1-1, with 7 bases that match TRBD1. V lost 6 bases to trimming and J lost 0 bases; unmatched junction nucleotides: 7. Germline V gene sequence: CDR1 MDHEN, CDR2 SYDVKM. CDR3 length equals 15 residues. CDR3 residues: CASSRGQAMNTEAFF. The CDR3 nucleotides read TGTGCCAGCAGCCGTGGACAGGCGATGAACACTGAAGCTTTCTTT. The full variable domain, in which reference TRBV28 and TRBJ1-1 provide the parts outside the CDR3, is DVKVTQSSRYLVKRTGEKVFLECVQDMDHENMFWYRQDPGLGLRLIYFSYDVKMKEKGDIPEGYSVSREKKERFSLILESASTNQTSMYLCASSRGQAMNTEAFFGQGTRLTVV.

The sample holds many counts of this clone. A much larger clone differs from this one at a single base, so this may be a read error. Distinct nucleotide sequences in the sample also encode this CDR3. CDR3 in amino acids: CASSGMGIKYF. CDR3 bases: TGTGCCAGCAGTGGGATGGGGATCAAGTACTTT. V gene TRBV2 combines with J gene TRBJ2-5; D gene unclear. Germline V gene sequence: CDR1 SNHLY, CDR2 FYNNEI. The CDR3 consists of 11 residues.

At least ten counts were recorded for this clone. This rearrangement joins TRBV9 to TRBJ1-6; D may be TRBD1 (5 bases). CDR3 size: 15 residues. Germline V gene data show CDR1 as SGDLS and CDR2 as YYNGEE. Trimming removed 4 bases from V and 8 bases from J, with 16 bases in between. The CDR3 bases are TGTGCCAGCAGCTTTGGGGGGAATGACTATTCACCCCTCCACTTT. Encoded protein: CASSFGGNDYSPLHF.

The chain couples TRBV20-1 to TRBJ2-3, with D possibly called TRBD1 or TRBD2 (5 bases each). The CDR3 spans 15 residues. Trimming took off 4 bases at V and 4 bases at J, with 18 bases between the two ends. The germline V gene encodes CDR1 DFQATT and CDR2 SNEGSKA (reference sequence). The CDR3: CSATPGARPADTQYF. Here the CDR3 DNA reads TGCAGTGCTACCCCCGGGGCGCGACCCGCAGATACGCAGTATTTT.

By sample share, this clone is medium-sized. This chain connects TRBV6-6 to TRBJ2-1; D gene ambiguous. Germline V gene lookup returns CDR1 MNHNY and CDR2 SVGAGI (reference sequence). The CDR3 sequence is 12 residues long. Trimming left V 0 bases short and J 9 bases short, with 6 bases between. This chain's CDR3 is CASSYSNSEQFF. CDR3 DNA: TGTGCCAGCAGTTACTCGAATAGTGAGCAGTTCTTC.

Many counts were recorded for this clone. This sequence joins TRBV30 and TRBJ2-1, with TRBD1 as a possible D gene (6 bases). This CDR3 comprises 14 residues. Per the germline V gene, CDR1 is GTSNPN and CDR2 is SVGIG (reference sequence). Trimming stripped 2 bases from V and 3 bases from J, with 11 bases between. DNA for the CDR3: TGTGCCTGGAGTTCTACAGGGATCTACAATGAGCAGTTCTTC. It codes for CAWSSTGIYNEQFF.

This clone was counted at least ten times. The chain links TRBV7-9 to TRBJ2-7; tentative D call: TRBD2 (6 bases). The germline CDR1 and CDR2 sequences are SEHNR and FQNEAQ (reference sequence). V was trimmed by 5 bases and J by 2 bases, leaving 16 bases between them. The CDR3 runs to 15 residues. The CDR3 DNA is TGTGCCAGCAGCCCCGCGGGGCTGGTCGCCTACGAGCAGTACTTC. This encodes CASSPAGLVAYEQYF.

This clone was counted at least ten times. A read error is possible here, since a much larger clone lies one base away. V and J are TRBV5-1 and TRBJ1-2; D is unresolved. Per germline, CDR1 SGHRS and CDR2 YFSETQ. This CDR3 spans 15 amino acids. Trimming pared 5 bases from V and 8 bases from J, leaving 22 bases between. Here the CDR3 reads CASSAKPRHDKGYTF. CDR3 nucleotides: TGCGCCAGCAGTGCCAAACCTCGGCACGATAAGGGCTACACCTTC.

This clone has at least ten counts. The genes are TRBV19 and TRBJ2-2, with 8 bases lining up with TRBD1. V trimming: 1 base; J trimming: 3 bases; junction bases outside the gene matches: 7. CDR3 length: 17 residues. The germline CDR1 and CDR2 sequences are LNHDA and SQIVND (reference sequence). Here the CDR3 DNA reads TGTGCCAGTAGTATAGGAGCAGGGGGCGCACACACCGGGGAGCTGTTTTTT. This encodes CASSIGAGGAHTGELFF.

This clone has at least ten counts. Because it lacks the conserved phenylalanine or tryptophan at the end, this CDR3 is likely a read error. The CDR3 sequence is CASSLGVWDRASYEQYL. CDR3 DNA: TGTGCCAGCAGCTTAGGTGTTTGGGACAGGGCTTCCTACGAGCAGTACCTC. This rearrangement joins TRBV7-2 to TRBJ2-7, with 9 bases identical to TRBD1. The germline CDR1 and CDR2 sequences are SGHTA and FQGNSA. The J segment lost 1 base and the V segment lost 1 base, leaving 8 bases of the junction unmatched. This CDR3 is built from 17 residues.